Following are 32 T cell receptor beta chains from one sample sequenced in a study of T cell changes during pregnancy in multiple sclerosis. The protocol was immunoSEQ multiplex PCR, while the TCRdb copy is restricted to in-frame clones and leaves out a portion. The table shows over 60,000 clones, with roughly nine tenths occurring only once. The sequencing here drew on peripheral blood, taken in the third trimester of pregnancy. The receptors derive from a female donor in good health, enrolled as a control in a pregnancy study.

This rearrangement joins TRBV18 to TRBJ1-1; D gene uncertain. V gave up 10 bases and J gave up 1 base, with 13 bases separating them. The germline gives CDR1 KGHSH, CDR2 LQKENI. The CDR3 sequence is 13 residues long. CDR3 residues: CATRRGENTEAFF. DNA for the CDR3: TGTGCCACCCGGAGAGGAGAGAACACTGAAGCTTTCTTT. Full variable domain (rest looked up from reference TRBV18 and TRBJ1-1): NAGVMQNPRHLVRRRGQEARLRCSPMKGHSHVYWYRQLPEEGLKFMVYLQKENIIDESGMPKERFSAEFPKEGPSILRIQQVVRGDSAAYFCATRRGENTEAFFGQGTRLTVV.

The chain recombines TRBV27 with TRBJ2-1, with 7 positions matching TRBD2. Germline lookup yields CDR1 MNHEY and CDR2 SMNVEV (reference sequence). The CDR3 is 16 residues long. V gave up 7 bases and J gave up 5 bases; unmatched junction bases: 14. The CDR3 is CASKKPASGPNNEQFF. The CDR3, as DNA: TGTGCCAGCAAGAAGCCCGCTAGCGGACCCAACAATGAGCAGTTCTTC.

The rearrangement links TRBV6-1 to TRBJ2-1; D not resolved. The V gene lost 2 bases and the J gene lost 1 base, with 12 bases spanning the gap. Per the germline V gene, CDR1 is MNHNS and CDR2 is SASEGT. This CDR3 spans 16 amino acids. In DNA form, the CDR3 reads TGTGCCAGCAGTGAATCCCCCAGAGGTTCCTACAATGAGCAGTTCTTC. Its translation: CASSESPRGSYNEQFF.

The V gene is TRBV2, the J gene TRBJ2-2; 12 bases are a match to TRBD1. V trimming: 2 bases; J trimming: 4 bases; junction bases outside the gene matches: 5. The CDR3 has 17 amino acids. Germline V lookup: CDR1 SNHLY, CDR2 FYNNEI. CDR3 residues: CASSETRDRGRTGELFF. Written as DNA, the CDR3 is TGTGCCAGCAGTGAAACCCGGGACAGGGGGCGCACCGGGGAGCTGTTTTTT. Full variable domain (missing parts from reference TRBV2 and TRBJ2-2): EPEVTQTPSHQVTQMGQEVILRCVPISNHLYFYWYRQILGQKVEFLVSFYNNEISEKSEIFDDQFSVERPDGSNFTLKIRSTKLEDSAMYFCASSETRDRGRTGELFFGEGSRLTVL.

The chain has TRBV6-5 and TRBJ1-5, with D unresolved. The CDR3 runs 13 residues. V was shortened by 3 bases and J by 6 bases, with 9 bases between the two germline ends. CDR1 MNHEY and CDR2 SVGAGI come from the germline V gene. The CDR3 loop reads CASSYSSGQPQHF. Here the CDR3 DNA reads TGTGCCAGCAGTTATTCCTCAGGTCAGCCCCAGCATTTT.

The rearrangement links TRBV7-8 to TRBJ1-5, with D hard to call. Trimming stripped 0 bases from V and 7 bases from J, with 16 bases between. Germline CDR1 is SGHVS and CDR2 is FQNEAQ. The CDR3 has 16 amino acids. The CDR3 loop is CASSLARSFGRQPQHF. CDR3 nucleotides: TGTGCCAGCAGCTTAGCCCGTTCCTTCGGGAGGCAGCCCCAGCATTTT.

This chain uses TRBV25-1 with TRBJ1-2; 9 bases map to TRBD1. Germline values: CDR1 MGHDK, CDR2 SYGVNS. With 4 bases clipped from V and 8 bases from J, the junction kept 5 bases outside the gene matches. This CDR3 comprises 13 residues. In DNA, the CDR3 is TGTGCCAGCAGTGTGGGACAGGGTGGCGGCTACACCTTC. Translated: CASSVGQGGGYTF.

The rearrangement joins TRBV15 to TRBJ2-7; 12 bases map to TRBD1. Germline lookup yields CDR1 LNHNV and CDR2 YYDKDF (reference sequence). V shed 6 bases, J shed 2 bases, and the junction held 2 bases outside the gene matches. This CDR3 region has 14 residues. CDR3: CATSRDRGPYEQYF. In DNA, the CDR3 is TGTGCCACCAGTAGGGACAGGGGGCCCTACGAGCAGTACTTC.

V gene TRBV25-1 combines with J gene TRBJ1-2, with 9 bases matching TRBD1. Losses at the gene ends were 4 bases for V and 3 bases for J; bases not matched to a gene: 15. Germline V gene sequence: CDR1 MGHDK, CDR2 SYGVNS. The CDR3 has 18 residues. The chain's CDR3 is CASSGPYRGRRLDYGYTF. The CDR3 nucleotides read TGTGCCAGCAGTGGGCCTTACAGGGGGCGTAGGTTGGACTATGGCTACACCTTC.

The rearrangement links TRBV7-2 to TRBJ1-1; no clear D. The V and J ends lost 5 bases and 8 bases respectively, with 18 bases between them. CDR1 is SGHTA, CDR2 FQGNSA, per germline. The CDR3 runs to 14 residues. This chain's CDR3 is CASSQRAPLAEAFF. The DNA of the CDR3 is TGTGCCAGCAGCCAGCGGGCACCCTTAGCGGAAGCTTTCTTT.

The genes are TRBV5-4 and TRBJ2-7, with 12 bases matching TRBD2. The CDR3 has 16 residues. The ends lost 3 bases at V and 8 bases at J; junction bases unmatched: 12. Germline loops: CDR1 SGHNT, CDR2 YYREEE (reference sequence). In DNA, the CDR3 is TGTGCCAGCAGCTCGAGACTAGCGGGAGTCCCGCAGCAGCAGTACTTC. This gives the protein CASSSRLAGVPQQQYF.

This sequence joins TRBV28 and TRBJ2-3; D is ambiguous. Trimming removed 6 bases at V and 0 bases at J, with 10 bases between. The CDR3 runs 14 residues. CDR1 and CDR2 (germline): MDHEN, SYDVKM. CDR3 in amino acids: CASSPLESTDTQYF. The CDR3 coding sequence is TGTGCCAGCAGCCCTCTAGAGAGCACAGATACGCAGTATTTT.

The chain employs TRBV19 and TRBJ1-1; D is perhaps TRBD1 (5 bases). CDR1 and CDR2 (germline): LNHDA, SQIVND (reference sequence). CDR3 length: 13 residues. The V end lost 5 bases, the J end lost 1 base, and 8 bases lay between the germline ends. Written as DNA, the CDR3 is TGTGCCAGTAGTCGCGACAGGAACACTGAAGCTTTCTTT. This sequence encodes CASSRDRNTEAFF.

The chain carries TRBV2 and TRBJ2-3; 7 positions agree with TRBD1. Trimming cost V 4 bases and J 7 bases; bases outside gene matches: 8. From germline, CDR1 is SNHLY and CDR2 FYNNEI. The CDR3 is made up of 14 amino acids. The CDR3 reads CASSGRTGSYTQYF. As DNA, the CDR3 is TGTGCCAGCAGTGGTCGGACAGGCTCGTATACGCAGTATTTT.

V usage is TRBV2 and J usage is TRBJ1-5, with D possibly TRBD1 on 5 matching bases. With 3 bases removed from V and 1 base from J, the gap between germline ends came to 7 bases. CDR1 SNHLY and CDR2 FYNNEI come from the germline V gene. The length of the CDR3 is 14 residues. The CDR3: CASSDRASNQPQHF. CDR3 DNA: TGTGCCAGCAGTGACAGGGCCAGCAATCAGCCCCAGCATTTT.

V gene TRBV6-5 combines with J gene TRBJ2-1, with D perhaps matching TRBD1 (5 bases). Germline lookup yields CDR1 MNHEY and CDR2 SVGAGI. Trimming left V 6 bases short and J 2 bases short, with 14 bases between. The CDR3 sequence is 15 residues long. CDR3 DNA sequence: TGTGCCAGCAGCCCTGGGGTAGGGGCCTACAATGAGCAGTTCTTC. This gives the protein CASSPGVGAYNEQFF.

The chain links TRBV19 to TRBJ1-4, with 7 nucleotides matching TRBD1. The length of the CDR3 is 15 residues. The ends lost 3 bases at V and 3 bases at J; junction bases unmatched: 4. Germline V gene data show CDR1 as LNHDA and CDR2 as SQIVND (reference sequence). The CDR3 region is CASSIKGAANEKLFF. CDR3 coding DNA: TGTGCCAGTAGTATCAAGGGGGCAGCTAATGAAAAACTGTTTTTT. The full variable domain, completed using reference TRBV19 and TRBJ1-4, is DGGITQSPKYLFRKEGQNVTLSCEQNLNHDAMYWYRQDPGQGLRLIYYSQIVNDFQKGDIAEGYSVSREKKESFPLTVTSAQKNPTAFYLCASSIKGAANEKLFFGSGTQLSVL.

The chain couples TRBV15 to TRBJ1-5; D possibly corresponds to TRBD1 (5 bases). CDR1 LNHNV and CDR2 YYDKDF come from the germline V gene (reference sequence). The CDR3 has 14 amino acids. Trimming removed 1 base at V and 6 bases at J, with 10 bases between. This CDR3 reads CATSRGGRVQPQHF. In DNA form, the CDR3 reads TGTGCCACCAGCAGAGGGGGGAGGGTTCAGCCCCAGCATTTT.

The chain links TRBV14 to TRBJ1-5; 7 bases map to TRBD1. The CDR3 has 17 amino acids. V dropped 5 bases and J dropped 0; count of bases not matched to a gene: 10. Germline V gives CDR1 SGHDN, CDR2 FVKESK. CDR3: CASSEGVGQYSNQPQHF. The DNA of the CDR3 is TGTGCCAGCAGCGAAGGGGTGGGACAGTATAGCAATCAGCCCCAGCATTTT.

V is TRBV18 and J is TRBJ1-1; D is perhaps TRBD1 (5 bases). The CDR3 totals 15 residues. Germline CDR1 reads KGHSH; CDR2 reads LQKENI. V was cut by 0 bases and J by 1 base, with 9 bases left in between. The CDR3 loop reads CASSPPGQRNTEAFF. CDR3 nucleotide sequence: TGTGCCAGCTCACCACCGGGGCAGAGGAACACTGAAGCTTTCTTT.

The gene calls are TRBV4-1 and TRBJ2-7; perhaps TRBD1 as D (6 bases). Trimming stripped 0 bases from V and 0 bases from J, with 15 bases between. Germline CDR1 MGHRA, CDR2 YSYEKL. This CDR3 has 17 amino acids. The DNA for the CDR3 is TGCGCCAGCAGCCAAGATCAGACAGGTTCTACCTCCTACGAGCAGTACTTC. Protein product: CASSQDQTGSTSYEQYF.

The chain employs TRBV5-6 and TRBJ2-1, with a weak D call TRBD2 (6 bases). V shed 1 base and J shed 6 bases, with 14 bases lying between them. The CDR3 extends over 15 amino acids. Germline loops: CDR1 SGHDT, CDR2 YYEEEE. CDR3 sequence reads: CASSLITSRINEQFF. The DNA of the CDR3 is TGTGCCAGCAGCTTGATAACTAGCCGGATCAATGAGCAGTTCTTC.

The DNA for the CDR3 is TGCGCCAGCAGCCAATATTTCCAGGGAAACACTGAAGCTTTCTTT. Translation: CASSQYFQGNTEAFF. The rearrangement uses TRBV4-1 and TRBJ1-1; a possible D gene is TRBD1 (5 bases). Germline V CDR1 and CDR2: MGHRA, YSYEKL. This CDR3 is built from 15 residues. Trimming stripped 2 bases from V and 2 bases from J, with 12 bases between.

This chain connects TRBV5-1 to TRBJ1-1; D gene ambiguous. The CDR3 has 12 amino acids. Germline CDR1 and CDR2: SGHRS and YFSETQ. Trimming shortened V by 1 base and J by 2 bases, and 3 bases separated the two germline ends. This CDR3 is CASSLSNTEAFF. The CDR3 nucleotides are TGCGCCAGCAGCTTGTCTAACACTGAAGCTTTCTTT.

The chain is built from TRBV6-5 and TRBJ2-1; the match to TRBD2 covers 12 bases. Germline CDR1 MNHEY, CDR2 SVGAGI. V lost 3 bases and J lost 10; bases outside the gene matches: 1. The CDR3 runs 13 residues. The CDR3 sequence: CASSYLAGGEQFF. Written as DNA, the CDR3 is TGTGCCAGCAGTTATCTAGCGGGAGGGGAGCAGTTCTTC.

The V and J genes are TRBV5-1 and TRBJ1-2; 9 nucleotides line up with TRBD1. The CDR3 contains 14 residues. The V and J ends lost 4 bases and 6 bases, in that order; junction bases with no gene match: 7. Germline-derived CDR1 and CDR2 are SGHRS and YFSETQ. This CDR3 reads CASSRAGTGHGYTF. The CDR3 DNA is TGCGCCAGCAGCCGAGCCGGGACAGGGCATGGCTACACCTTC.

This chain uses TRBV6-5 with TRBJ2-1; 11 bases match TRBD2. V lost 4 bases, J lost 7 bases, and 9 bases stayed unmatched. CDR1 is MNHEY and CDR2 is SVGAGI in the germline V gene. This CDR3 contains 16 residues. In nucleotides, the CDR3 is TGTGCCAGCAGTTCCCCGGGACTAGCGGTTTCTAATGAGCAGTTCTTC. It is translated as CASSSPGLAVSNEQFF.

This rearrangement joins TRBV27 to TRBJ1-6; D is possibly TRBD1 (6 bases). Between the trimmed V and J ends, which lost 4 bases and 7 bases, there was a span of 11 bases. Germline V gene data show CDR1 as MNHEY and CDR2 as SMNVEV (reference sequence). The CDR3 covers 14 residues. CDR3 sequence (DNA): TGTGCCAGCAGTTCCGGACAGACCAATTCACCCCTCCACTTT. This translates into CASSSGQTNSPLHF.

CDR3 protein: CASSQTGLVSPLHF. The CDR3 DNA reads as TGTGCCAGCAGCCAGACAGGGTTAGTTTCACCCCTCCACTTT. V gene TRBV27 combines with J gene TRBJ1-6; 7 nucleotides agree with TRBD1. Germline loops: CDR1 MNHEY, CDR2 SMNVEV (reference sequence). The trim removed 6 bases at V and 9 bases at J, leaving 8 bases unmatched. There are 14 residues in the CDR3.

The gene calls are TRBV25-1 and TRBJ2-5, with 8 bases fitting TRBD2. This CDR3 spans 15 amino acids. V lost 2 bases, J lost 5 bases, and 7 bases stayed unmatched. Germline V gives CDR1 MGHDK, CDR2 SYGVNS. The CDR3 region is CASSEPGTRGETQYF. CDR3 nucleotide sequence: TGTGCCAGCAGTGAACCCGGGACTAGGGGGGAGACCCAGTACTTC.

This rearrangement joins TRBV6-5 to TRBJ2-7; D is perhaps TRBD1 (6 bases). This CDR3 is built from 14 residues. V lost 3 bases to trimming and J lost 1 base, with 10 bases between them. Germline V gene lookup returns CDR1 MNHEY and CDR2 SVGAGI. This CDR3 is CASSYWDTSYEQYF. The CDR3 DNA reads as TGTGCCAGCAGTTATTGGGACACATCCTACGAGCAGTACTTC.

V gene TRBV4-3 combines with J gene TRBJ1-2; D remains unclear. Germline V gene lookup returns CDR1 LGHNA and CDR2 YSLEER. V lost 1 base and J 0 bases, leaving 24 bases between the germline ends. This CDR3 spans 20 amino acids. The CDR3 DNA reads TGCGCCAGCAGCCAAGGACATAAAGACGTCTGGGTCCCCACTAACTATGGCTACACCTTC. This gives the protein CASSQGHKDVWVPTNYGYTF.